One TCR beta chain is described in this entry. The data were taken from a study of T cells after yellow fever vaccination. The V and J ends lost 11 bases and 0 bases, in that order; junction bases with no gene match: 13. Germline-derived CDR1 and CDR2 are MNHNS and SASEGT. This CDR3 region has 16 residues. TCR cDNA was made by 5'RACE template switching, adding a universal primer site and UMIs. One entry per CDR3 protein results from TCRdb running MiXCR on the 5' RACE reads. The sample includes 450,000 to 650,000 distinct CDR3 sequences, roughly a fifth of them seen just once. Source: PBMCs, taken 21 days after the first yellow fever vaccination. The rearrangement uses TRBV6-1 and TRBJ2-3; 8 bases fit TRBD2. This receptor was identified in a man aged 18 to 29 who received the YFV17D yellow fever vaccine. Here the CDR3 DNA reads TGTGCCGTCTCAGCGGGGGTGTTCGACAGCACAGATACGCAGTATTTT. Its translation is CAVSAGVFDSTDTQYF.